This is a list of T cell receptor beta chains from one sample in a study of regulatory T cells in long-lasting Graves disease. One entry per CDR3 protein results from TCRdb running MiXCR on the multiplex PCR reads. The repertoire holds around 460,000 distinct CDR3 sequences, with about 14% as singletons. These same data were also listed under a study on T cells in Graves' hyperthyroidism and ophthalmopathy.

Sequenced material: peripheral blood mononuclear cells (PBMCs), taken at new diagnosis, from a patient treated with antithyroid drugs. The receptors come from a woman aged 50 to 60 with Graves disease. Each CDR3 is given with its conserved first and last residue. A D gene is named only where the DNA matches it firmly. Size tells how often a clone was seen (once, few, many) or the class of an expanded clone, and some rows leave it out.

.	.	TRBJ2-7	TRBV28	TGTGCCAGCAGTCCACAGGTCGCGAGCTACGAGCAGTACTTC	CASSPQVASYEQYF
TRBD1	few	TRBJ2-1	TRBV11-2	TGTGCCAGCAGCCCACAAAGACCCGACAGGGGGGGTTTCTATGAGCAGTTCTTC	CASSPQRPDRGGFYEQFF
TRBD1	many	TRBJ1-1	TRBV5-1	TGCGCCAGCAGCTCGCAAGCCCAGGGGGGGCTAGTGAACACTGAAGCTTTCTTT	CASSSQAQGGLVNTEAFF
TRBD2	.	TRBJ2-7	TRBV10-3	TGTGCCATCAGTGAGTCGGTGCGGGGGGACAAGTACGAGCAGTACTTC	CAISESVRGDKYEQYF
.	many	TRBJ1-2	TRBV24-1	TGTGCCACCAGTGACCGCGGACGGAGCTATGGCTACACCTTC	CATSDRGRSYGYTF
.	few	TRBJ2-1	TRBV3-1	TGTGCCAGCAGTCCCACAGGAACGAGGGGCTCCTACAATGAGCAGTTCTTC	CASSPTGTRGSYNEQFF
.	many	TRBJ1-2	TRBV28	TGTGCCAGCATTCCAGGAACCTCATATGGCTACACCTTC	CASIPGTSYGYTF
.	.	TRBJ2-2	TRBV7-8	TGTGCCAGCAGCTTAGGGGGGGGCAACCGACCCCGAGGCACCGGGGAGCTGTTTTTT	CASSLGGGNRPRGTGELFF
.	few	TRBJ2-7	TRBV11-2	TGTGCCAGCAGCTTATACGCGGGATCCTACGAGCAGTACTTC	CASSLYAGSYEQYF
TRBD2	many	TRBJ2-1	TRBV7-2	TGTGCCAGCAGCTTAGCTAGCGGGGTCCTCTACAATGAGCAGTTCTTC	CASSLASGVLYNEQFF
TRBD2	many	TRBJ2-3	TRBV28	TGTGCCAGCAGTTTCAGACTAGCGGATACGCAGTATTTT	CASSFRLADTQYF
.	many	TRBJ1-1	TRBV2	TGTGCCAGCAGGGAGTTCTCCACTGAAGCTTTCTTT	CASREFSTEAFF
.	.	TRBJ2-7	TRBV14	TGTGCCAGCAGCCAAAGCCACGGGGATGGGCAGTACTTC	CASSQSHGDGQYF
.	many	TRBJ2-7	TRBV27	TGTGCCAGCAGTTTAGGTGCCTTACCCAGCGCGCAGTACTTC	CASSLGALPSAQYF
.	many	TRBJ1-4	TRBV28	TGTGCCACCCTCGCCTGGGACCTTAATGAAAAACTGTTTTTT	CATLAWDLNEKLFF
TRBD2	many	TRBJ2-3	TRBV27	TGTGCCAGCAGTTTGGCGGGAGCCACAGATACGCAGTATTTT	CASSLAGATDTQYF
.	many	TRBJ1-2	TRBV14	TGTGCCAGCAGCCTCCAAAGCGGGACTCCGCAGGGCTACACCTTC	CASSLQSGTPQGYTF
.	many	TRBJ2-5	TRBV29-1	TGCAGCGTTGAAGTCGTGGGGGCCCAAGAGACCCAGTACTTC	CSVEVVGAQETQYF
.	.	TRBJ2-3	TRBV20-1	TGCAGTGCTGAATGGGGTAGCACAGATACGCAGTATTTT	CSAEWGSTDTQYF
.	few	TRBJ2-1	TRBV5-4	TGTGCCAGCAGCTCTTCGGGATGGGGGAATGAGCAGTTCTTC	CASSSSGWGNEQFF
.	many	TRBJ1-5	TRBV6-1	TGTGCCAGCAGTGAAGCGCTTCGGGGACAGCCCCAGCATTTT	CASSEALRGQPQHF
TRBD1	.	TRBJ1-6	TRBV28	TGTGCCAGCAGCCTCAACAGGGGTGGGTCCTATAATTCACCCCTCCACTTT	CASSLNRGGSYNSPLHF
.	many	TRBJ1-5	TRBV28	TGTGCCAGCAGTTTTGCACAGGGCGATCAGCCCCAGCATTTT	CASSFAQGDQPQHF
TRBD2	.	TRBJ2-1	TRBV24-1	TGTGCCACCAGTGATTCTCGTTGGACTAGCGGGAGGGAGAGCTCCTACAATGAGCAGTTCTTC	CATSDSRWTSGRESSYNEQFF
.	.	TRBJ2-1	TRBV7-9	TGTGCCAGCAGCTTATTCGTCGGGAGCTCCTACAATGAGCAGTTCTTC	CASSLFVGSSYNEQFF
.	few	TRBJ1-4	TRBV4-1	TGCGCCAGCAGCCCTTATAGCCCCGCTAATGAAAAACTGTTTTTT	CASSPYSPANEKLFF
TRBD2	many	TRBJ2-3	TRBV28	TGTGCCAGCGGCGGGAGGGCCGGGCGGACAGATACGCAGTATTTT	CASGGRAGRTDTQYF
.	.	TRBJ1-3	TRBV3-1	TGTGCCAGCAGCCAAGAAGGACAAACTTTCTCTGGAAACACCATATATTTT	CASSQEGQTFSGNTIYF
.	.	TRBJ2-3	TRBV20-1	TGCAGTGCTATGTATCGGGAGAAGGCAGATACGCAGTATTTT	CSAMYREKADTQYF
.	many	TRBJ2-1	TRBV5-1	TGCGCCAGCAGCCGGGGGGCTGGCGGCTACAATGAGCAGTTCTTC	CASSRGAGGYNEQFF
.	many	TRBJ2-1	TRBV27	TGTGCCAGCAGTTTTCGCTCGACAGGAAATGAGCAGTTCTTC	CASSFRSTGNEQFF
TRBD2	.	TRBJ2-7	TRBV4-1	TGCGCCAGCAGCCAGGTTAGCGGGAGTTTTTACGAGCAGTACTTC	CASSQVSGSFYEQYF
TRBD2	.	TRBJ2-1	TRBV11-2	TGTGCCAGCAGCCGCACCGAACTAGCGGGGCTAAACAATGAGCAGTTCTTC	CASSRTELAGLNNEQFF
TRBD2	.	TRBJ2-5	TRBV18	TGTGCCAGCTCACCTGGCGGGAGGGAAGCAGAGACCCAGTACTTC	CASSPGGREAETQYF
TRBD2	.	TRBJ2-1	TRBV15	TGTGCCACCAGCAGAGATCGGCGGGGGACGGCTAGCGGTGAGATGAGAAGCTCCTACAATGAGCAGTTCTTC	CATSRDRRGTASGEMRSSYNEQFF
TRBD1	many	TRBJ1-2	TRBV5-8	TGTGCCAGCAGCATCGACAGGGACTATGGCTACACCTTC	CASSIDRDYGYTF
.	many	TRBJ2-7	TRBV2	TGTGCCAGCAGTGAAGGCCCTATTGGTTCCTTC	CASSEGPIGSF
.	.	TRBJ1-2	TRBV20-1	TGCAGTGCTAGAGGTCCTATCGGGAGAATCGCTGGCTACACCTTC	CSARGPIGRIAGYTF
.	many	TRBJ2-5	TRBV12-3/TRBV12-4	TGTGCCAGCAGCTTAGACAGAGGCGGAGAGACCCAGTACTTC	CASSLDRGGETQYF
.	.	TRBJ2-7	TRBV2	TGTGCCAGCAATGCGGGGAGACAGGCCTACGAGCAGTACTTC	CASNAGRQAYEQYF
TRBD1	few	TRBJ2-7	TRBV11-2	TGTGCCAGCAGCGACAGGGTTGGGATCGAGCAGTACTTC	CASSDRVGIEQYF
.	few	TRBJ2-2	TRBV4-1	TGCGCCAGCAGCCAAGATTTCGAGTACGCGAACACCGGGGAGCTGTTTTTT	CASSQDFEYANTGELFF
.	many	TRBJ1-2	TRBV2	TGTGCCAGCAGTGGAGTAATGAGGGCCTATGGCTACACCTTC	CASSGVMRAYGYTF
.	few	TRBJ1-6	TRBV3-1	TGTGCCAGCAGCCAAGAATCGGGGCCAGATTCACCCCTCCACTTT	CASSQESGPDSPLHF